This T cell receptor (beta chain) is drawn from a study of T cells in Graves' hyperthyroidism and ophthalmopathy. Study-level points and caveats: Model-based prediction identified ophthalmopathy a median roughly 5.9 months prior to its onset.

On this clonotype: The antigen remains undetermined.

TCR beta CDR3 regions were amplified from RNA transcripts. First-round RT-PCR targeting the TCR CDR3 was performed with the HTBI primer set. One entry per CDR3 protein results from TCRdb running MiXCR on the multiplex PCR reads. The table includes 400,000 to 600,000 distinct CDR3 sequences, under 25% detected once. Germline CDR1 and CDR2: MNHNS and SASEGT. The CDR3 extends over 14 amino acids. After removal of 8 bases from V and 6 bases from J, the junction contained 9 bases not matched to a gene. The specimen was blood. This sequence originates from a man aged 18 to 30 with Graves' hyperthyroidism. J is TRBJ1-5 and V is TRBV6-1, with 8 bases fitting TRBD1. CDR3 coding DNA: TGTGCCAGCTATCCAACAGGGGGAAGTCAGCCCCAGCATTTT. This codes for CASYPTGGSQPQHF.